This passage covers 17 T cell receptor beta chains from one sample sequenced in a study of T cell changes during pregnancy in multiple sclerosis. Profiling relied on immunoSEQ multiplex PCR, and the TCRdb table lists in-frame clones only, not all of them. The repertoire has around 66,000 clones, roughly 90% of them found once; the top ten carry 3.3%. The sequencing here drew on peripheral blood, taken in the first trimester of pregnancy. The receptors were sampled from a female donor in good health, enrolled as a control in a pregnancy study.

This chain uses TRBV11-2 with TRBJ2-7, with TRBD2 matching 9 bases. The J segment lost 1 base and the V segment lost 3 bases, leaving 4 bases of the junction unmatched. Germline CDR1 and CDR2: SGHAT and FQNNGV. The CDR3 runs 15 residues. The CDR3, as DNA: TGTGCCAGCAGCTTTACTAGCGGGTTTTCCTACGAGCAGTACTTC. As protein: CASSFTSGFSYEQYF.

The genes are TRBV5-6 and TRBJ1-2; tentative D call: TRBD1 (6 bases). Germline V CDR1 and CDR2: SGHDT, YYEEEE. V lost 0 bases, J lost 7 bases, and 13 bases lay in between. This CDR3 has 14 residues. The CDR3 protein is CASSLGDNFSGYTF. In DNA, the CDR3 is TGTGCCAGCAGCTTGGGGGACAACTTTTCTGGCTACACCTTC.

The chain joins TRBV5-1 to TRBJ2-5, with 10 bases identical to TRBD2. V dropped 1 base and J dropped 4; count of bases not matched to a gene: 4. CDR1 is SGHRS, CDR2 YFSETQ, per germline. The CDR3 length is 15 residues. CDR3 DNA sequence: TGCGCCAGCAGCTTGACTAGCGGGATCGGAGAGACCCAGTACTTC. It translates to CASSLTSGIGETQYF.

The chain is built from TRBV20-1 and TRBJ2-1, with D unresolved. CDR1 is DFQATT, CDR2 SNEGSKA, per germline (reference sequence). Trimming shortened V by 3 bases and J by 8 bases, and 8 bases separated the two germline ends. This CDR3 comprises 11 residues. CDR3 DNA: TGCAGTGCTAGCCCCCGAGATGAGCAGTTCTTC. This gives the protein CSASPRDEQFF.

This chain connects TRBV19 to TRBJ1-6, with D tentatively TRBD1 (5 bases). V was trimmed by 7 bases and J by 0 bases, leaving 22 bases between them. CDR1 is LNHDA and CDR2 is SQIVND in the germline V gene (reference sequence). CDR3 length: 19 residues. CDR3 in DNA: TGTGCCAGTACCTCGGGGGGTTTAACGGCTAGCTCCTATAATTCACCCCTCCACTTT. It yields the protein CASTSGGLTASSYNSPLHF.

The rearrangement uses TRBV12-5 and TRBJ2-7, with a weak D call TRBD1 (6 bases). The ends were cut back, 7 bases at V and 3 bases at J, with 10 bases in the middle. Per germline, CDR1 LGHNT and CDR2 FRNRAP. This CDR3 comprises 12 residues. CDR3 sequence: CASAQTGYEQYF. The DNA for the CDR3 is TGTGCTAGTGCCCAGACAGGCTACGAGCAGTACTTC.

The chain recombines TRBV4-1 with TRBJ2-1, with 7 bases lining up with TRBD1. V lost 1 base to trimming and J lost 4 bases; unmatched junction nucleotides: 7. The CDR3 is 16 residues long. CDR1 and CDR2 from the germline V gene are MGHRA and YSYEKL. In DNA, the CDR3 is TGCGCCAGCAGCCAAGTGGGCAGGGGGAAATACAATGAGCAGTTCTTC. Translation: CASSQVGRGKYNEQFF.

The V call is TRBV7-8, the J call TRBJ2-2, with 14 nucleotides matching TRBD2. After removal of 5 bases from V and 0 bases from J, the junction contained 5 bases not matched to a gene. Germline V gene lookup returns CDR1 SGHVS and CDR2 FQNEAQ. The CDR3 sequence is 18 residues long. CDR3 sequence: CASSRGLAGEANTGELFF. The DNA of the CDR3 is TGTGCCAGCAGCAGGGGACTAGCGGGGGAGGCGAACACCGGGGAGCTGTTTTTT.

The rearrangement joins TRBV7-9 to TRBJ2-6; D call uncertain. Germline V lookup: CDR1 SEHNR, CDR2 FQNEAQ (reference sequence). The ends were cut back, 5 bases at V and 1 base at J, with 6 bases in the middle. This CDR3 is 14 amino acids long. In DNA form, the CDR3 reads TGTGCCAGCAGCCATAGTTCTGGGGCCAACGTCCTGACTTTC. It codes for CASSHSSGANVLTF.

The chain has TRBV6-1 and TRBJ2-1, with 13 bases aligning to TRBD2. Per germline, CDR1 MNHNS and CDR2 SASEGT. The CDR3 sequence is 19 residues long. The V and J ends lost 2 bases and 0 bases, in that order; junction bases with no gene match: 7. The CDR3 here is CASSEPGLAGQSSYNEQFF. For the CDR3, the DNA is TGTGCCAGCAGTGAACCGGGACTAGCGGGGCAGAGCTCCTACAATGAGCAGTTCTTC.

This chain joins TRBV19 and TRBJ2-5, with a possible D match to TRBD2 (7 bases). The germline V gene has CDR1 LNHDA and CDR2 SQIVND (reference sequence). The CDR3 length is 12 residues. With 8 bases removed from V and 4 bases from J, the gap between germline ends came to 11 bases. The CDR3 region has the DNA TGTGCCAGTGCGGGGGCGGGAGAGACCCAGTACTTC. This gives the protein CASAGAGETQYF.

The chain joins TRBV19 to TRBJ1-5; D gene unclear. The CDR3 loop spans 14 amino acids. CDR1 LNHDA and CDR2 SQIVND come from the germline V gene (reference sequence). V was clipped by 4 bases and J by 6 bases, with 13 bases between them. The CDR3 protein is CASSREEGRQPQHF. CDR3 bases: TGTGCCAGTAGTAGGGAGGAGGGTCGTCAGCCCCAGCATTTT. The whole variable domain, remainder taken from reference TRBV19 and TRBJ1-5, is DGGITQSPKYLFRKEGQNVTLSCEQNLNHDAMYWYRQDPGQGLRLIYYSQIVNDFQKGDIAEGYSVSREKKESFPLTVTSAQKNPTAFYLCASSREEGRQPQHFGDGTRLSIL.

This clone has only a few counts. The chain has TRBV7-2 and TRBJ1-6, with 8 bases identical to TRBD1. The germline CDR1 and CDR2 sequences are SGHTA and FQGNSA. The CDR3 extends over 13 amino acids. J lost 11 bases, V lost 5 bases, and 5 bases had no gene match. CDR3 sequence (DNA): TGTGCCAGCAGCCAGGGACAGGTGCCACCCCTCCACTTT. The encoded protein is CASSQGQVPPLHF.

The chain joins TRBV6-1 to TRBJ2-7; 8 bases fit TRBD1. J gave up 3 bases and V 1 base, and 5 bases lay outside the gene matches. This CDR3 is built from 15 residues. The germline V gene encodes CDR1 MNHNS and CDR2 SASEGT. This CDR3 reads CASSEVGTGGYEQYF. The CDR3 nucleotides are TGTGCCAGCAGTGAAGTCGGGACAGGCGGCTACGAGCAGTACTTC.

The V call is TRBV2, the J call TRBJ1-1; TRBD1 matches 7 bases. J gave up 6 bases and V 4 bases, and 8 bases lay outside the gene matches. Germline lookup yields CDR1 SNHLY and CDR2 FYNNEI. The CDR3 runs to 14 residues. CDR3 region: CASSVDRVGAEAFF. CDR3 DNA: TGTGCCAGCAGTGTTGACAGGGTCGGCGCTGAAGCTTTCTTT.

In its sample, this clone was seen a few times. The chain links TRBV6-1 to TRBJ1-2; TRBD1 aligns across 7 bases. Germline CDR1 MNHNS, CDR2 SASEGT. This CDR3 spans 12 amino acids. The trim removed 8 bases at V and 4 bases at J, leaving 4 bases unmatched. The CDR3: CASSDRAYGYTF. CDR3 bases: TGTGCCAGCTCCGACAGGGCCTATGGCTACACCTTC.

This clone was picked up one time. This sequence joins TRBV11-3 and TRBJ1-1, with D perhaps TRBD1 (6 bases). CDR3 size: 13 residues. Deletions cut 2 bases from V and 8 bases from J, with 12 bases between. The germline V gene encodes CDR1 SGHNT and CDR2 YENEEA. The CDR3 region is CASSLRGRGEAFF. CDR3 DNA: TGTGCCAGCAGCTTAAGGGGGAGAGGGGAAGCTTTCTTT.